The rows below give T cell receptor beta chains drawn from one sample of a study of T cells in localized non-small cell lung cancer. TCRdb's copy holds only in-frame clones and misses some; the assay was immunoSEQ multiplex PCR. Here the sample spans roughly 9,000 clones, roughly 91% being singletons. The specimen comprised peripheral blood, sampled before any cancer treatment. All receptors come from an older female donor with stage II squamous cell lung carcinoma. Both conserved end residues are part of each CDR3. D genes are given only for firm matches. Clone size appears in some rows only: once, few, many, or a class for an expanded clone.

j_call d_call v_call clone_size cdr3_aa cdr3_nt
TRBJ2-7 - TRBV6-1 - CASSNYEQYF TGTGCCAGCTCGAACTACGAGCAGTACTTC
TRBJ1-1 - TRBV5-1 once CASSLAGQNTEAFF TGCGCCAGCAGCTTGGCGGGACAGAACACTGAAGCTTTCTTT
TRBJ1-5 - TRBV7-9 once CASSPQGNQPQHF TGTGCCAGCAGCCCCCAAGGCAATCAGCCCCAGCATTTT
TRBJ2-1 TRBD2 TRBV19 - CASSTGGLAGYNEQFF TGTGCCAGTAGTACAGGAGGACTAGCGGGGTACAATGAGCAGTTCTTC
TRBJ1-6 - TRBV10-1 - CASSESGWDSPLHF TGCGCCAGCAGTGAGTCAGGATGGGATTCACCCCTCCACTTT
TRBJ1-1 - TRBV7-8 - CASSLGRRSTEAFF TGTGCCAGCAGCTTAGGGCGGAGGAGCACTGAAGCTTTCTTT
TRBJ2-7 - TRBV30 - CAWTTGLEQYF TGTGCCTGGACTACAGGGCTCGAGCAGTACTTC
TRBJ1-1 - TRBV7-8 - CASSSAGVPNTEAFF TGTGCCAGCAGCTCCGCCGGGGTTCCAAACACTGAAGCTTTCTTT
TRBJ1-5 - TRBV7-8 few CASSLVASQYQHSNQPQHF TGTGCCAGCAGCTTAGTAGCCAGCCAGTACCAGCATAGCAATCAGCCCCAGCATTTT
TRBJ1-1 - TRBV5-4 - CASSLDGGTLNTEAFF TGTGCCAGCAGCTTGGACGGGGGGACCTTGAACACTGAAGCTTTCTTT
TRBJ2-2 - TRBV6-6 once CASSWDANTGELFF TGTGCCAGCAGTTGGGACGCGAACACCGGGGAGCTGTTTTTT
TRBJ2-5 - TRBV5-1 - CASSPGYQETQYF TGCGCCAGCAGCCCGGGGTACCAAGAGACCCAGTACTTC
TRBJ2-2 - TRBV5-4 - CASSLSATANTGELFF TGTGCCAGCAGCTTGTCGGCCACCGCGAACACCGGGGAGCTGTTTTTT
TRBJ1-4 TRBD1 TRBV4-1 - CASSVGGQGDEKLFF TGCGCCAGCAGCGTAGGGGGACAGGGGGATGAAAAACTGTTTTTT
TRBJ1-1 - TRBV25-1 - CASSEYLGGMGEAFF TGTGCCAGCAGTGAATATCTGGGGGGCATGGGTGAAGCTTTCTTT
TRBJ2-2 - TRBV11-2 - CASSLGADYGGELFF TGTGCCAGCAGCTTAGGTGCGGATTACGGCGGGGAGCTGTTTTTT
TRBJ2-5 - TRBV11-2 - CASSLEVRGETQYF TGTGCCAGCAGCTTAGAGGTACGGGGAGAGACCCAGTACTTC
TRBJ2-5 - TRBV7-8 - CASSLGTNSETQYF TGTGCCAGCAGCTTAGGGACGAACTCAGAGACCCAGTACTTC
TRBJ1-5 TRBD1 TRBV7-2 - CASSLYSTGNNQPQHF TGTGCCAGCAGCCTTTACTCGACAGGGAACAATCAGCCCCAGCATTTT
TRBJ1-1 - TRBV4-2 - CASSQDLTGQNTEAFF TGTGCCAGCAGCCAAGATCTAACAGGGCAAAACACTGAAGCTTTCTTT
TRBJ2-7 - TRBV19 - CASSRREVYEQYF TGTGCCAGCTCACGGCGGGAAGTCTACGAGCAGTACTTC
TRBJ1-3 - TRBV7-8 - CASSFVEAYSGNTIYF TGTGCCAGCAGTTTCGTCGAGGCCTACTCTGGAAACACCATATATTTT